This TCR beta chain was profiled in a study of shared clonotypes between healthy human individuals. General study results and limits: With a handful of donors compared, 4.5% to 6.5% of naive CD4 clonotypes were shared.

CD45RO-negative CD8 cells positively selected for CCR7 made up the naive population, which excluded terminally differentiated effector memory CD45RA+ cells. Using immunoSEQ multiplex PCR, the repertoire was profiled, and TCRdb retains in-frame clones only, with some absent. This table holds around 1.9 million clones, under 95% found once. CDR3 length: 21 residues. Germline V gene lookup returns CDR1 MNHEY and CDR2 SMNVEV (reference sequence). V shed 2 bases, J shed 2 bases, and the junction held 19 bases outside the gene matches. Note on this clone: Its antigen is unidentified.

Material: naive CD8+ T cells from PBMCs. This sequence was found in a man aged 18 to 29 in good health. Some clones in this sample may be carry-over from other donors' samples. The rearrangement uses TRBV27 and TRBJ2-4; 9 nucleotides align to TRBD1. CDR3 in amino acids: CASSLRGPGTGIHDTKNIQYF. The CDR3 DNA is TGTGCCAGCAGTTTACGAGGTCCCGGGACAGGGATCCACGACACCAAAAACATTCAGTACTTC.